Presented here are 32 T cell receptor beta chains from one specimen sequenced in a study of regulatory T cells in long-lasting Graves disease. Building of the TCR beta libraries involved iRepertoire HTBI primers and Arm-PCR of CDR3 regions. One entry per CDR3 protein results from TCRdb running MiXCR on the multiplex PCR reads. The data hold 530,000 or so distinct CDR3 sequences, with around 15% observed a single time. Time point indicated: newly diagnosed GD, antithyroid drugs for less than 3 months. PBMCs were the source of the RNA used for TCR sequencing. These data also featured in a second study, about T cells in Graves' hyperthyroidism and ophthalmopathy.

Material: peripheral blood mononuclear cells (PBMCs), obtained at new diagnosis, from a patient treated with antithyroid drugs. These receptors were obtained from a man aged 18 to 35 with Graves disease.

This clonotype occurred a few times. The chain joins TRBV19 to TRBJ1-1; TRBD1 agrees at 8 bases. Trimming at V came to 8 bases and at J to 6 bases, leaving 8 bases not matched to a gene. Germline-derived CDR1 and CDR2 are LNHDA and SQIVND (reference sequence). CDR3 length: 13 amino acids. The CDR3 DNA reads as TGTGCCAGTGCCGGGACAGGCTTTTCTGAAGCTTTCTTT. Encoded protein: CASAGTGFSEAFF.

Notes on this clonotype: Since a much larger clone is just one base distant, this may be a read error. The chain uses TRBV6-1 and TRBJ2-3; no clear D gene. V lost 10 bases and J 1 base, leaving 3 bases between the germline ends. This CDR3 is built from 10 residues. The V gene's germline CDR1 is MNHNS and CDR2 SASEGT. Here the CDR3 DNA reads TGTGCCACCGGCACAGATACGCAGTATTTT. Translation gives CATGTDTQYF.

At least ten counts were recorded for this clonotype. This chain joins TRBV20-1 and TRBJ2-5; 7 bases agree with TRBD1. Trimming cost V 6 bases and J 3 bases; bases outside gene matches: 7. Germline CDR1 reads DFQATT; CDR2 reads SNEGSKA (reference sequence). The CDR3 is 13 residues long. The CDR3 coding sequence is TGCAGTGCACGGACAGGAAGGAAAGAGACCCAGTACTTC. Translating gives CSARTGRKETQYF.

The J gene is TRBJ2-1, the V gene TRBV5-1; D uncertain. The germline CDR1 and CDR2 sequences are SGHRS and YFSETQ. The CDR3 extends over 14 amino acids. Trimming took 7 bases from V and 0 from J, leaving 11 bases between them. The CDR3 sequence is CASFVDVSYNEQFF. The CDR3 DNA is TGCGCCAGCTTTGTGGATGTCTCCTACAATGAGCAGTTCTTC. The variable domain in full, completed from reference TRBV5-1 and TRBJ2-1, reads KAGVTQTPRYLIKTRGQQVTLSCSPISGHRSVSWYQQTPGQGLQFLFEYFSETQRNKGNFPGRFSGRQFSNSRSEMNVSTLELGDSALYLCASFVDVSYNEQFFGPGTRLTVL.

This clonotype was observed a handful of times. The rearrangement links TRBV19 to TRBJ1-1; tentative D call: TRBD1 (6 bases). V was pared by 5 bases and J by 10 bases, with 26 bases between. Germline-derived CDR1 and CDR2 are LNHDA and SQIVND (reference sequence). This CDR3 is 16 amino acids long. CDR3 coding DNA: TGTGCCAGTAGTCGAAAAAAAAATCCGGGCCGAGGGGGAGCTTTCTTT. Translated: CASSRKKNPGRGGAFF.

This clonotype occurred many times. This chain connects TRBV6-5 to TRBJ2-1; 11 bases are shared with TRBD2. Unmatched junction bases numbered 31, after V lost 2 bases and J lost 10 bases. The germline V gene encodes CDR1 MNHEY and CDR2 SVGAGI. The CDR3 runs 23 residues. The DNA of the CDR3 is TGTGCCAGCAGTTACGGGACGGGCGTGGCAACCCACATAGCGGGAGGGGCACCTGGGGAGCAGTTCTTC. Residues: CASSYGTGVATHIAGGAPGEQFF.

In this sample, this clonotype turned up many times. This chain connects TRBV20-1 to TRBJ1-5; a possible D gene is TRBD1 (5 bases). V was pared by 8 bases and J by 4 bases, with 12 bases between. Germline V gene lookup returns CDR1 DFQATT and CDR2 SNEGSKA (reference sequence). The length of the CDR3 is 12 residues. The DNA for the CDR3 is TGCAGTTCTCCAGGGTCAAATCAGCCCCAGCATTTT. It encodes CSSPGSNQPQHF.

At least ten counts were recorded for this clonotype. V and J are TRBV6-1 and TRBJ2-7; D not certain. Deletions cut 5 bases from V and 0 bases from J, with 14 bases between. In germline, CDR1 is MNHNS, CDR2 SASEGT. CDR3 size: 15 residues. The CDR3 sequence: CASSQVDHSSYEQYF. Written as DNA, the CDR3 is TGTGCCAGCAGTCAAGTAGATCACAGCTCCTACGAGCAGTACTTC.

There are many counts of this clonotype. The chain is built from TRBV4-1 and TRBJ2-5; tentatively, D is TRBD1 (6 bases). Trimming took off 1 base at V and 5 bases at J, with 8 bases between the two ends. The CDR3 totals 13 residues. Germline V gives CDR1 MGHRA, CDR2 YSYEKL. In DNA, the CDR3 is TGCGCCAGCAGCCAAGGGCAGGGGGAGACCCAGTACTTC. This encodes CASSQGQGETQYF.

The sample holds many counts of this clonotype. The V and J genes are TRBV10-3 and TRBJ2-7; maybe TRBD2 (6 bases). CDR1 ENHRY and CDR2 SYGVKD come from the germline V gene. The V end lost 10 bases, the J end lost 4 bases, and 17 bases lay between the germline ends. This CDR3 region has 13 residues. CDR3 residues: CATARGEAYEQYF. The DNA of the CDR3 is TGTGCCACCGCCCGCGGGGAGGCTTACGAGCAGTACTTC.

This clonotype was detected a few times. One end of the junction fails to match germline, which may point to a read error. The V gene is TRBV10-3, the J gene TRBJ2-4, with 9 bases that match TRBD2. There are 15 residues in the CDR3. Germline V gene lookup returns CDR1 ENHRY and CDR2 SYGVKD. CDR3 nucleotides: TGTGCCAGCAGTGGAGCGGGAGGCCCCAAAAACATTCAGTACTTC. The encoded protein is CASSGAGGPKNIQYF.

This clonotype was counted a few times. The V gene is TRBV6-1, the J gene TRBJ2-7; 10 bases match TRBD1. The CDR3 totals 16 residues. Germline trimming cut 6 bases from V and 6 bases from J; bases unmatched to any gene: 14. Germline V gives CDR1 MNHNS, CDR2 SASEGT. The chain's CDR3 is CASSRRPGQGTIEQYF. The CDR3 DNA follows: TGTGCCAGCAGCCGCCGGCCGGGACAGGGGACAATCGAGCAGTACTTC.

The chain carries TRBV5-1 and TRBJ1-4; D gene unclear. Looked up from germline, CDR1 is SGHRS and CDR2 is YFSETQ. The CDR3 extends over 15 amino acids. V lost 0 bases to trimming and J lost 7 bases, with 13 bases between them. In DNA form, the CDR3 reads TGCGCCAGCAGCTTGGAAGGAGCCTTTGTTGAAAAACTGTTTTTT. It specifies CASSLEGAFVEKLFF.

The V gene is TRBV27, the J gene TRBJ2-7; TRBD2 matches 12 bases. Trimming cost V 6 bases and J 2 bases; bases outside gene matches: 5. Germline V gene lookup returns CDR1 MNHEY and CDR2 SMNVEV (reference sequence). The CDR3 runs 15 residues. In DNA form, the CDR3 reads TGTGCCAGCAGATCGGCTAGCGGGGGGGCCTACGAGCAGTACTTC. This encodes CASRSASGGAYEQYF.

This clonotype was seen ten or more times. CDR3 region: CASSMQLAGEVDTQYF. The DNA of the CDR3 is TGTGCCAGCAGCATGCAACTAGCGGGAGAGGTAGATACGCAGTATTTT. This rearrangement joins TRBV13 to TRBJ2-3; TRBD2 agrees at 11 bases. Germline CDR1 PRHDT, CDR2 FYEKMQ (reference sequence). J was trimmed by 5 bases and V by 5 bases; bases with no gene match: 9. The CDR3 covers 16 residues. Looking up the rest from reference TRBV13 and TRBJ2-3 gives the full variable domain: AAGVIQSPRHLIKEKRETATLKCYPIPRHDTVYWYQQGPGQDPQFLISFYEKMQSDKGSIPDRFSAQQFSDYHSELNMSSLELGDSALYFCASSMQLAGEVDTQYFGPGTRLTVL.

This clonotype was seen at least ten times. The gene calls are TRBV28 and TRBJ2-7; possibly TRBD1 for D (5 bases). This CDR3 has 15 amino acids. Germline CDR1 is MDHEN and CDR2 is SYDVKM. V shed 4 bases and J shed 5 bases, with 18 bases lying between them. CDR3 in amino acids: CASSSIPSGAHEQYF. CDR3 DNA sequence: TGTGCCAGCAGTTCAATACCCTCTGGGGCCCACGAGCAGTACTTC.

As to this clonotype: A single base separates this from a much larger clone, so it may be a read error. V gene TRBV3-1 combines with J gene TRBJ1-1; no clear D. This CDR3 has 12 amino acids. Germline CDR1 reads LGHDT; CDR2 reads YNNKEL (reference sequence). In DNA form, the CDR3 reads TGTGCCCGCAGCCAAGATGGAGGGGAAGCTTTCTTT. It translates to CARSQDGGEAFF.

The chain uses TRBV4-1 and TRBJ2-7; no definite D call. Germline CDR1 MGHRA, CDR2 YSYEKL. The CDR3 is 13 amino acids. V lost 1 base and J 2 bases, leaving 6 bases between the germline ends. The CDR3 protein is CASSQAAAYEQYF. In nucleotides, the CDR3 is TGCGCCAGCAGCCAAGCTGCAGCCTACGAGCAGTACTTC.

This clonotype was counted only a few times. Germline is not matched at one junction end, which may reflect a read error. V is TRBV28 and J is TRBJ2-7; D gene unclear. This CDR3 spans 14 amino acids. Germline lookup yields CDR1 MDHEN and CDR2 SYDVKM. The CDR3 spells CASSLQPGAYGQYF. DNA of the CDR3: TGTGCCAGCAGTTTACAACCAGGAGCCTACGGGCAGTACTTC.

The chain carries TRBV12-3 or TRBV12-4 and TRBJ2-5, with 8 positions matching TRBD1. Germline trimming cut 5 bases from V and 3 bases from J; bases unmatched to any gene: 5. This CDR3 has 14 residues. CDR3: CASSPSDREETQYF. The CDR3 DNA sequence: TGTGCCAGCAGTCCCTCGGACAGGGAAGAGACCCAGTACTTC.

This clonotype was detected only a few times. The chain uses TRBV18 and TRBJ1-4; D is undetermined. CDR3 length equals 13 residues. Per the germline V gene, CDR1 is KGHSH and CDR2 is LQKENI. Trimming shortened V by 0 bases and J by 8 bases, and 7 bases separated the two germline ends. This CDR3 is CASSPPAVEKLFF. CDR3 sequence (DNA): TGTGCCAGCTCACCACCGGCAGTAGAAAAACTGTTTTTT.

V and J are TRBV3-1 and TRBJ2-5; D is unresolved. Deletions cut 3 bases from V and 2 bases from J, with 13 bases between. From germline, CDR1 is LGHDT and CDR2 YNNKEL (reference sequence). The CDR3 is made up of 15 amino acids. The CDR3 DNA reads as TGTGCCAGCAGCCACCGACTGCGCTTACAAGAGACCCAGTACTTC. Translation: CASSHRLRLQETQYF.

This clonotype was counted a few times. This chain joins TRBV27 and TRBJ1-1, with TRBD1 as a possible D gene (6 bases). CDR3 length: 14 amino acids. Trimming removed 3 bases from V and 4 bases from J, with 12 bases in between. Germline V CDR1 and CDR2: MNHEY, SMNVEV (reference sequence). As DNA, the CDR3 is TGTGCCAGCAGTTTCCTGGACAGCCTCACTGAAGCTTTCTTT. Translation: CASSFLDSLTEAFF.

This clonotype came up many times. The CDR3 sequence is CSVVLAGSSTDTQYF. CDR3 nucleotides: TGCAGCGTTGTTCTTGCGGGAAGTAGCACAGATACGCAGTATTTT. The chain joins TRBV29-1 to TRBJ2-3; the D gene is possibly TRBD2 (6 bases). The CDR3 totals 15 residues. Deletions cut 4 bases from V and 0 bases from J, with 14 bases between. Germline V CDR1 and CDR2: SQVTM, ANQGSEA.

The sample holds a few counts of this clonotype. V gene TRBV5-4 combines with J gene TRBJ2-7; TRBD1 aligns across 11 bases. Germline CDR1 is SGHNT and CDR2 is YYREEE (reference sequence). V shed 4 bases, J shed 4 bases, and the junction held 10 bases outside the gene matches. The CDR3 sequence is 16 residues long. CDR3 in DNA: TGTGCCAGCAGCATAATATCCGGGACAGGGGGTTACGAGCAGTACTTC. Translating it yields CASSIISGTGGYEQYF.

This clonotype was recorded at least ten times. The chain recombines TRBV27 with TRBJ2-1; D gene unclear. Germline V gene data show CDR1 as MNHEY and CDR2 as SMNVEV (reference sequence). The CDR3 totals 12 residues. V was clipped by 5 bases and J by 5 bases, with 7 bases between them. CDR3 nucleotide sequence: TGTGCCAGCAGTCCCTCTAACAATGAGCAGTTCTTC. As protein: CASSPSNNEQFF.

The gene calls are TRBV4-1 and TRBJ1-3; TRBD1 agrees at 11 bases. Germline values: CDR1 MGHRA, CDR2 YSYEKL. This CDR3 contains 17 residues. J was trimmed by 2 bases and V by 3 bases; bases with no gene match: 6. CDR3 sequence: CASSHQRTGGTGNTIYF. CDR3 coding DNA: TGCGCCAGCAGCCACCAGAGGACAGGGGGCACTGGAAACACCATATATTTT.

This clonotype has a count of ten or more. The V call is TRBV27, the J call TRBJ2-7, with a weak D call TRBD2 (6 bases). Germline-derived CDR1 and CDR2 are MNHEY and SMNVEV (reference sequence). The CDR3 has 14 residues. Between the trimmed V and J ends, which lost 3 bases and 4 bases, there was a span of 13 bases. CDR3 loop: CASSLGGSGYEQYF. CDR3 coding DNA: TGTGCCAGCAGTTTGGGAGGATCAGGGTACGAGCAGTACTTC.

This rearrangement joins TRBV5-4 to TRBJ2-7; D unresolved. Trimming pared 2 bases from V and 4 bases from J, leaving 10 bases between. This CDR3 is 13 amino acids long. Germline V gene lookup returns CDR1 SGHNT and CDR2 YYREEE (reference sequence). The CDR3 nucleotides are TGTGCCAGCAGCTTTCAGGACGCGTACGAGCAGTACTTC. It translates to CASSFQDAYEQYF.

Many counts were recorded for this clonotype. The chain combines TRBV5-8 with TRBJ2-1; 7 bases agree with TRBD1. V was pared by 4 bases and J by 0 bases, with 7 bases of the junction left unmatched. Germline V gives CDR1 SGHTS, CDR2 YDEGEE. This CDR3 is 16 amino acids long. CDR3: CASSETGASSYNEQFF. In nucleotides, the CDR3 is TGTGCCAGCAGCGAAACAGGGGCGAGCTCCTACAATGAGCAGTTCTTC.

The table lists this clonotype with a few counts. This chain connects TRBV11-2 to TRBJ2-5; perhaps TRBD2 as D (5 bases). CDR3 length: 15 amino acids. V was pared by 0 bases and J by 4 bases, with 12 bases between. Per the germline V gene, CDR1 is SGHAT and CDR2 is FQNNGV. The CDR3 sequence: CASSLDARVRETQYF. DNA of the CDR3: TGTGCCAGCAGCTTAGACGCGCGGGTTAGAGAGACCCAGTACTTC.

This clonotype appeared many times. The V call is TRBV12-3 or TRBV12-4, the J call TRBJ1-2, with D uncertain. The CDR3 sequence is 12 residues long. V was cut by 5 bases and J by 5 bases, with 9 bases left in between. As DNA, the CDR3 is TGTGCCAGCAGTCCAGCTATGTATGGCTACACCTTC. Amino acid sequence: CASSPAMYGYTF.